This is a list of T cell receptor beta chains from one sample in a study of T cell responses to AZD1222 COVID-19 vaccine. TCRdb keeps only in-frame clones here, not all; method: immunoSEQ multiplex PCR. Of about 200,000 clones in the sample, around 93% were seen once. Specimen: peripheral blood, collected 28 days after the second AZD1222 dose. Every receptor here comes from an adult who received the AZD1222 COVID-19 vaccine. Each CDR3 is given with its conserved first and last residue. D genes are given only for firm matches. Where a row states a size, it is once, few, many or the class of an expanded clone; other rows omit it.

j_gene,abundance,v_gene,d_gene,CDR3aa,CDR3nt
TRBJ1-2,-,TRBV5-1,-,CASSAGDQAYGYTF,TGCGCCAGCTCCGCAGGGGACCAAGCCTATGGCTACACCTTC
TRBJ1-2,-,TRBV19,TRBD1,CASSTRDSNYGYTF,TGTGCCAGTAGTACGAGGGACAGCAACTATGGCTACACCTTC
TRBJ2-3,-,TRBV2,TRBD2,CASRTSGGAGDTQYF,TGTGCCAGCAGAACTAGCGGGGGGGCCGGAGATACGCAGTATTTT
TRBJ2-3,-,TRBV10-1,-,CASSGGATDTQYF,TGCGCCAGCAGTGGCGGGGCCACAGATACGCAGTATTTT
TRBJ1-1,-,TRBV6-5,-,CASSYTALNTEAFF,TGTGCCAGCAGCTATACAGCATTGAACACTGAAGCTTTCTTT
TRBJ2-4,-,TRBV24-1,-,CATSDLGHENIQYF,TGTGCCACCAGTGACCTGGGACACGAAAACATTCAGTACTTC
TRBJ1-1,-,TRBV28,TRBD1,CASPPGQGASPKGDTEAFF,TGTGCCAGCCCGCCGGGACAGGGGGCCTCCCCTAAGGGGGACACTGAAGCTTTCTTT
TRBJ1-5,-,TRBV5-6,-,CASSKAGNQPQHF,TGTGCCAGCAGCAAAGCGGGAAATCAGCCCCAGCATTTT
TRBJ1-1,-,TRBV3-1/TRBV3-2,TRBD1,CASSQDRRQGATEAFF,TGTGCCAGCAGCCAAGATCGGAGACAGGGTGCCACTGAAGCTTTCTTT
TRBJ2-1,-,TRBV19,-,CASSILADSYNEQFF,TGTGCCAGTAGTATCCTAGCTGACTCCTACAATGAGCAGTTCTTC
TRBJ2-7,-,TRBV6-5,TRBD2,CASRTLSGGFEQYF,TGTGCCAGCAGGACTCTGAGCGGGGGATTCGAGCAGTACTTC
TRBJ1-5,-,TRBV7-8,-,CASSYSDRGNQPQHF,TGTGCCAGCAGCTACTCGGACCGGGGCAATCAGCCCCAGCATTTT
TRBJ1-1,few,TRBV6-5,TRBD1,CASSYSRGTEAFF,TGTGCCAGCAGTTACTCCAGGGGGACTGAAGCTTTCTTT
TRBJ1-5,few,TRBV19,TRBD1,CASEGQGYQPQHF,TGTGCCAGTGAGGGACAGGGCTATCAGCCCCAGCATTTT
TRBJ1-1,-,TRBV9,-,CASGPRVEDTEAFF,TGTGCCAGCGGCCCTCGGGTCGAAGACACTGAAGCTTTCTTT